Shown below are 18 T cell receptor beta chains from a single sample sequenced in a study of control samples from healthy donors and cancer patients. Sequencing was performed with immunoSEQ multiplex PCR; in TCRdb, only in-frame clones are kept and a portion is missing. The sample holds 96,000 or so clones, 85% to 95% seen once. Sequenced input: blood. All receptors derive from a man between 18 and 29 years old in good health.

This clone turned up a few times. The chain has TRBV18 and TRBJ2-7, with 8 bases lining up with TRBD1. Trimming cost V 0 bases and J 3 bases; bases outside gene matches: 10. This CDR3 is built from 17 residues. Per germline, CDR1 KGHSH and CDR2 LQKENI. The CDR3 region is CASSPPGQVASYYEQYF. The CDR3 DNA follows: TGTGCCAGCTCACCACCGGGACAGGTGGCATCTTACTACGAGCAGTACTTC. Combining the CDR3 with reference TRBV18 and TRBJ2-7 gives the whole variable domain NAGVMQNPRHLVRRRGQEARLRCSPMKGHSHVYWYRQLPEEGLKFMVYLQKENIIDESGMPKERFSAEFPKEGPSILRIQQVVRGDSAAYFCASSPPGQVASYYEQYFGPGTRLTVT.

CDR3 region: CATYPGLAGGNEQFF. The CDR3 region has the DNA TGTGCCACCTACCCTGGACTAGCGGGAGGTAATGAGCAGTTCTTC. The rearrangement links TRBV19 to TRBJ2-1; 14 positions agree with TRBD2. The CDR3 totals 15 residues. Germline CDR1 reads LNHDA; CDR2 reads SQIVND (reference sequence). V dropped 10 bases and J dropped 7; count of bases not matched to a gene: 9.

This chain links TRBV30 with TRBJ1-2; a possible D gene is TRBD1 (5 bases). Between the trimmed V and J ends, which lost 3 bases and 4 bases, there was a span of 12 bases. The germline CDR1 and CDR2 sequences are GTSNPN and SVGIG (reference sequence). The CDR3 covers 13 residues. CDR3 coding DNA: TGTGCCTGGAGCATGACAGTGAGCTATGGCTACACCTTC. Protein sequence: CAWSMTVSYGYTF.

This chain uses TRBV4-1 with TRBJ2-1; the D is unclear. This CDR3 region has 16 residues. V shed 1 base and J shed 0 bases, with 10 bases lying between them. Germline CDR1 reads MGHRA; CDR2 reads YSYEKL. The CDR3 protein is CASSQGSRSSYNEQFF. CDR3 coding DNA: TGCGCCAGCAGCCAAGGATCCCGGAGCTCCTACAATGAGCAGTTCTTC.

This sequence joins TRBV14 and TRBJ1-1; D might be TRBD1 (5 bases). V was shortened by 3 bases and J by 12 bases, with 14 bases between the two germline ends. The CDR3 runs to 12 residues. Germline CDR1 SGHDN, CDR2 FVKESK. CDR3 region: CASSQGPGGTFF. The CDR3 DNA reads as TGTGCCAGCAGCCAGGGGCCCGGAGGGACTTTCTTT.

J is TRBJ2-1 and V is TRBV24-1; 7 nucleotides align to TRBD1. The CDR3 is 18 amino acids. V lost 4 bases to trimming and J lost 8 bases; unmatched junction nucleotides: 19. Germline CDR1 is KGHDR and CDR2 is SFDVKD. CDR3 sequence reads: CATSDRNRGETEEDEQFF. The CDR3 DNA reads as TGTGCCACCAGTGACCGCAACAGGGGAGAAACGGAGGAGGATGAGCAGTTCTTC.

The chain combines TRBV5-1 with TRBJ2-6; 16 bases agree with TRBD2. The CDR3 spans 19 residues. Per germline, CDR1 SGHRS and CDR2 YFSETQ. With V trimmed by 3 bases and J by 2 bases, 5 bases remained unmatched. Here the CDR3 DNA reads TGCGCCAGCAGCTGGGGACTAGCGGGGGGGCCTGCTGGGGCCAACGTCCTGACTTTC. Translation gives CASSWGLAGGPAGANVLTF.

J is TRBJ2-1 and V is TRBV29-1, with unresolved D. The CDR3 is 16 amino acids. Germline V gene data show CDR1 as SQVTM and CDR2 as ANQGSEA. Deletions cut 4 bases from V and 2 bases from J, with 18 bases between. DNA for the CDR3: TGCAGCGTTGGTCCCGCCCTTCCGTCGCCCTACAATGAGCAGTTCTTC. It specifies CSVGPALPSPYNEQFF.

The chain carries TRBV11-3 and TRBJ2-1; D call uncertain. Germline-derived CDR1 and CDR2 are SGHNT and YENEEA. CDR3 size: 15 residues. V lost 4 bases and J lost 4, with 14 bases in between. CDR3 DNA: TGTGCCAGCAGCTCTTTTACAGCCCCTTACAATGAGCAGTTCTTC. Translating gives CASSSFTAPYNEQFF. Complete variable domain (other parts from reference TRBV11-3 and TRBJ2-1): EAGVVQSPRYKIIEKKQPVAFWCNPISGHNTLYWYLQNLGQGPELLIRYENEEAVDDSQLPKDRFSAERLKGVDSTLKIQPAELGDSAVYLCASSSFTAPYNEQFFGPGTRLTVL.

The genes are TRBV19 and TRBJ1-5, with TRBD1 identical over 8 bases. Germline CDR1 and CDR2: LNHDA and SQIVND (reference sequence). The CDR3 is made up of 16 amino acids. The junction had 9 bases not matched to a gene; V was cut back by 4 bases and J by 4 bases. The CDR3 bases are TGTGCCAGTAGTACAGCCTTTGACAGGGGAAATCAGCCCCAGCATTTT. As protein: CASSTAFDRGNQPQHF.

The chain combines TRBV14 with TRBJ1-2; the D is unclear. Germline CDR1 reads SGHDN; CDR2 reads FVKESK. The CDR3 is 15 residues long. The germline V and J ends were trimmed by 4 bases and 3 bases, with 15 bases remaining between them. CDR3 sequence reads: CASSRRMQMDYGYTF. CDR3 nucleotide sequence: TGTGCCAGCAGCCGACGCATGCAGATGGACTATGGCTACACCTTC.

The genes are TRBV7-9 and TRBJ1-1, with D possibly TRBD1 on 5 matching bases. This CDR3 has 14 residues. Germline assignment: CDR1 SEHNR and CDR2 FQNEAQ (reference sequence). V dropped 1 base and J dropped 5 bases, with 11 bases sitting between them. For the CDR3, the DNA is TGTGCCAGCAGCTTAGTCAGGGAGGAAACTGAAGCTTTCTTT. The encoded protein is CASSLVREETEAFF.

The V gene is TRBV15, the J gene TRBJ2-5; 10 bases map to TRBD2. Germline values: CDR1 LNHNV, CDR2 YYDKDF (reference sequence). CDR3 size: 17 residues. V lost 3 bases to trimming and J lost 10 bases; unmatched junction nucleotides: 17. CDR3 sequence reads: CATSRTLAGEFGVYQYF. The CDR3 coding sequence is TGTGCCACCAGCAGGACCCTAGCGGGAGAGTTCGGAGTCTACCAGTACTTC.

The chain links TRBV6-1 to TRBJ2-2; D is uncertain. V dropped 2 bases and J dropped 7 bases, with 8 bases sitting between them. This CDR3 has 13 amino acids. The germline gives CDR1 MNHNS, CDR2 SASEGT. The CDR3 nucleotides read TGTGCCAGCAGTGAACGGGTGGGCGGGGAGCTGTTTTTT. Translation: CASSERVGGELFF.

The chain links TRBV7-2 to TRBJ1-5; weak D call: TRBD1 (5 bases). Trimming shortened V by 4 bases and J by 2 bases, and 9 bases separated the two germline ends. The CDR3 has 14 residues. Per the germline V gene, CDR1 is SGHTA and CDR2 is FQGNSA. The CDR3 is CASSYTGGNQPQHF. In DNA form, the CDR3 reads TGTGCCAGCAGCTATACAGGAGGCAATCAGCCCCAGCATTTT.

The chain recombines TRBV12-5 with TRBJ1-6; no reliable D call. V was trimmed by 5 bases and J by 7 bases, leaving 9 bases between them. Germline V gives CDR1 LGHNT, CDR2 FRNRAP. This CDR3 is 13 amino acids long. The CDR3 loop reads CASGPRINSPLHF. The CDR3, as DNA: TGTGCTAGTGGTCCACGCATCAATTCACCCCTCCACTTT.

The V call is TRBV2, the J call TRBJ2-3; D might be TRBD2 (6 bases). Germline CDR1 SNHLY, CDR2 FYNNEI. V was trimmed by 3 bases and J by 2 bases, leaving 15 bases between them. The CDR3 totals 16 residues. As DNA, the CDR3 is TGTGCCAGCAGTGAGCGGGAACCCTGGGCCACAGATACGCAGTATTTT. Amino acids: CASSEREPWATDTQYF.

The V call is TRBV5-1, the J call TRBJ2-7, with D maybe TRBD1 (5 bases). The germline V gene has CDR1 SGHRS and CDR2 YFSETQ. The CDR3 is 14 residues long. V lost 7 bases to trimming and J lost 0 bases, with 14 bases between them. CDR3 coding DNA: TGCGCCAGCTCCCGACAGAGAAACTCCTACGAGCAGTACTTC. Its protein product is CASSRQRNSYEQYF.